This T cell receptor (beta chain) came from a study of OX40 agonist ivuxolimab in advanced cancers. Context from the whole study: Ivuxolimab, which targeted the costimulatory receptor OX40 (CD134), was an agonistic, fully human IgG2 monoclonal antibody. Intravenous ivuxolimab was administered to patients every 2 weeks at six dose levels: 0.01, 0.1, 0.3, 1.5, 3 and 10 mg/kg. Of the approximately 50 dose-escalation patients, hepatocellular carcinoma was present in around 19, melanoma in approximately 15, renal cell carcinoma in 9 and head and neck cancer in 9. In the dose-escalation cohort, 82.7% of patients were male, and the mean age was around 60 years, with a range of 23 to 79. Patients were allowed to have had prior anti-PD-1, anti-PD-L1 or anti-CTLA-4 therapy, and around two fifths of the dose-escalation patients had been treated with checkpoint inhibitors. Partial responses occurred in three dose-escalation patients, of whom one had hepatocellular carcinoma and two had cutaneous melanoma. The purpose of peripheral TCRbeta sequencing was to test whether ivuxolimab changed TCR sequence diversity and led to clonal T-cell expansion. The paper describes the monotherapy dose-escalation part (N of about 50 patients) of the phase I trial of ivuxolimab. The full study reports these points: Antigen specificity was not determined for the clonally expanded peripheral T cells. After ivuxolimab, more expanded clones were found on average in CD8+ T cells than in CD4+ T cells. In the 0.1-3.0 mg/kg groups, partial responders were among the patients with the lowest normalized peripheral clonal expansion, particularly in CD8+ T cells. At doses of 0.1 to 3.0 mg/kg, clonal expansion of both CD4+ and CD8+ T cells in blood was seen between baseline and week 6. Low levels of normalized T-cell clonal expansion were also shown by some nonresponding patients.

The cysteine opens and the phenylalanine closes a CDR3 of 13 amino acids. The DNA shown is the 39-base CDR3, in frame from base 1. After removal of 4 bases from V and 5 bases from J, the junction retains 5 bases not matched to a gene. From a lookup of the germline V gene, CDR1 and CDR2 are SGHRS and YFSETQ. Concerning this clone itself: The clone's antigen remains unknown. No much larger clonotype is one base removed from it; base qualities were not supplied.

Genomic DNA was extracted from sorted cells for sequencing of the TCRbeta CDR3 region. The immunoSEQ Assay was used to sequence the TCRbeta CDR3 regions. As stored in TCRdb, this immuneACCESS dataset retains in-frame rearrangements with V and J assigned. A fraction of the clones does not appear; measured against another copy, unresolved V genes explain less than half of the discrepancy, and the remainder lacks a known reason. This sample has about 44,000 clones in its table, and around 86% of those were observed once. Together, the top ten hold 0.38% of the sample. Patients with a history of autoimmune disease or receiving systemic immunosuppression were excluded from the trial. Peripheral blood for TCR sequencing was collected from all dose cohorts at baseline, on cycle 4 day 1, and on cycle 7 day 1. The samples were drawn from a first-in-human, open-label, multicenter phase I dose-escalation trial of ivuxolimab. Adults with locally advanced or metastatic melanoma, renal cell, hepatocellular, or head and neck squamous cell carcinoma were enrolled in the trial. Before TCR sequencing, CD4+ and CD8+ T cells were separately sorted from peripheral blood.

The chain couples TRBV5-1 to TRBJ2-5; 7 of the junction bases match TRBD2. The clonotype comes from an adult with an advanced solid tumor such as melanoma, head and neck, liver or kidney cancer. The sample consisted of CD4+ or CD8+ T cells sorted from blood, taken in a trial of the OX40 agonist ivuxolimab. The CDR3 amino acid sequence is: CASSPAGGETQYF. The nucleotides are TGCGCCAGCAGCCCCGCCGGGGGGGAGACCCAGTACTTC.